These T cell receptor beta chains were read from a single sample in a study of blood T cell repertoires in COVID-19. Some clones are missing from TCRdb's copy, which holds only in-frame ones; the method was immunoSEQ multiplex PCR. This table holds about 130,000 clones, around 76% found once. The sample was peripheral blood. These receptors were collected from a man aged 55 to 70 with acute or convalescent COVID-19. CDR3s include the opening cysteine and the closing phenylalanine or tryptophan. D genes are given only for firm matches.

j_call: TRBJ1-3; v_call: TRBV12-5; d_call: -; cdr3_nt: TGTGCTAGTGGTTTGTCTACCTCTGGAAACACCATATATTTT; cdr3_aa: CASGLSTSGNTIYF
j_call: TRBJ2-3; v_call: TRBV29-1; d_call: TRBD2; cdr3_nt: TGCAGCGTGGGGACTAGCGGTAGCACAGATACGCAGTATTTT; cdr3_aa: CSVGTSGSTDTQYF
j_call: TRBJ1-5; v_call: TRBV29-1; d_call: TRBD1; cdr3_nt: TGCAGCGTGGCCAGGGGGGACAATCAGCCCCAGCATTTT; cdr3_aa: CSVARGDNQPQHF
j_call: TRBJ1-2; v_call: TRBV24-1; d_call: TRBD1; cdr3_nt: TGTGCCACCAGTGATGGGAAGACAGGGGGTCGTGGCTACACCTTC; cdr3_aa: CATSDGKTGGRGYTF
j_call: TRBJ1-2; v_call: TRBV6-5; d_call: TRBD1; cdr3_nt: TGTGCCAGCAAGACAGGGGGCGCAGGCTATGGCTACACCTTC; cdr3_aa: CASKTGGAGYGYTF
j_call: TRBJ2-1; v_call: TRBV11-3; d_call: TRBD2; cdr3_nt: TGTGCCAGCAGCTTGATCAGGGAGCGGGACGATGAGCAGTTCTTC; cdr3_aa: CASSLIRERDDEQFF
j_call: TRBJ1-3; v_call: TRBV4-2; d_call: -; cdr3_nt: TGTGCCAGCAGCCAAGTAAGCGGCTCTGGAAACACCATATATTTT; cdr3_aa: CASSQVSGSGNTIYF
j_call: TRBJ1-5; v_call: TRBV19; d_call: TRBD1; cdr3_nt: TGTGCCAGTCGGGACAGGGTAACGGATCAGCCCCAGCATTTT; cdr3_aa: CASRDRVTDQPQHF
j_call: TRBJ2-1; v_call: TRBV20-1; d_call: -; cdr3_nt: TGCAGTGCCTCTAGTAACAATGAGCAGTTCTTC; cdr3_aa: CSASSNNEQFF
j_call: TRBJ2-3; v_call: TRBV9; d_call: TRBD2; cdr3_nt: TGTGCCAGCAGCGTAGAAAGTGGGGGGGTGACAGATACGCAGTATTTT; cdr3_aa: CASSVESGGVTDTQYF
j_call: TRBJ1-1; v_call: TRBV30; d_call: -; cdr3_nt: TGTGCCTGGAGTGCGAGCCCGCATGTGAACACTGAAGCTTTCTTT; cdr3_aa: CAWSASPHVNTEAFF
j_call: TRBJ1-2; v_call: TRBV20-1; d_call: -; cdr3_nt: TGCAGTGCTTTCGTAGCCTATGGCTACACCTTC; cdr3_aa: CSAFVAYGYTF
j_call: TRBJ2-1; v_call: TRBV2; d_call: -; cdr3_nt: TGTGCCAGCAGTGTTGACAGGAGCTCCTACAATGAGCAGTTCTTC; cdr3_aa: CASSVDRSSYNEQFF
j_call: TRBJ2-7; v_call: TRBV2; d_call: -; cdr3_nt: TGTGCCAGCAGTGACGTACTGTCCTACGAGCAGTACTTC; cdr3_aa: CASSDVLSYEQYF
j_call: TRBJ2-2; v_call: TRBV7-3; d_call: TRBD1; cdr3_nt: TGTGCCAGCAGCGGCCAGACAGGGGTGAACACCGGGGAGCTGTTTTTT; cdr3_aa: CASSGQTGVNTGELFF
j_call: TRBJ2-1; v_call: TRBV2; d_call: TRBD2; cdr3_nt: TGTGCCAGCAGGGACGGGACTAGCTGGCAGTTCTTC; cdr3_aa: CASRDGTSWQFF
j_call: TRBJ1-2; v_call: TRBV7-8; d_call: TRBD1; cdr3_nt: TGTGCCAGCAGCTCGTCCGGGACAGGTTTATATGGCTACACCTTC; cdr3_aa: CASSSSGTGLYGYTF
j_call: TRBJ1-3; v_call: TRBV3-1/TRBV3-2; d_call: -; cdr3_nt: TGTGCCAGCAGCCAAGTTGAAGGGGGACCTGGAAACACCATATATTTT; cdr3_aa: CASSQVEGGPGNTIYF